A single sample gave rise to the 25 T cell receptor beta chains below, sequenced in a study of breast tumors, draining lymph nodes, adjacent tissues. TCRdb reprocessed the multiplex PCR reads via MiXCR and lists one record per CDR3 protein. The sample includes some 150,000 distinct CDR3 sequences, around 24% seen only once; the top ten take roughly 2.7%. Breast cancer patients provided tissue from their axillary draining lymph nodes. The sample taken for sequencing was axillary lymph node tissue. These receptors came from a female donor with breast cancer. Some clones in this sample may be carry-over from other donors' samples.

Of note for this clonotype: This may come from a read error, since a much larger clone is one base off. The CDR3 spells CAGTTGTMTVQYF. The CDR3 DNA reads TGTGCCGGTACAACCGGGACCATGACAGTGCAGTACTTC. This rearrangement joins TRBV2 to TRBJ2-7; D is perhaps TRBD1 or TRBD2 (5 bases each). From germline, CDR1 is SNHLY and CDR2 FYNNEI. V was cut by 11 bases and J by 9 bases, with 23 bases left in between. The CDR3 totals 13 residues. Drawing the rest from reference TRBV2 and TRBJ2-7, the complete variable domain is EPEVTQTPSHQVTQMGQEVILRCVPISNHLYFYWYRQILGQKVEFLVSFYNNEISEKSEIFDDQFSVERPDGSNFTLKIRSTKLEDSAMYFCAGTTGTMTVQYFGPGTRLTVT.

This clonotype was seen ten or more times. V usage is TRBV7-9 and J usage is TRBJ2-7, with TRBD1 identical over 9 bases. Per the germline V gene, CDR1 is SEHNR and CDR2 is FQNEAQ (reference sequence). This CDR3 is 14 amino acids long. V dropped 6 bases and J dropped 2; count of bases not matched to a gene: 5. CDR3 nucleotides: TGTGCCAGCAGTCAACAGGGGGCTCCCTACGAGCAGTACTTC. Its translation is CASSQQGAPYEQYF.

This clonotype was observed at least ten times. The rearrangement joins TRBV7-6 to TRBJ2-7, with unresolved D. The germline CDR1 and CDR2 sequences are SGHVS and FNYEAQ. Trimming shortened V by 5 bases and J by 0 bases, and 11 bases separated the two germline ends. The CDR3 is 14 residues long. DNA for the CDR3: TGTGCCAGCAGCCAAGCCACATTCTCCTACGAGCAGTACTTC. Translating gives CASSQATFSYEQYF.

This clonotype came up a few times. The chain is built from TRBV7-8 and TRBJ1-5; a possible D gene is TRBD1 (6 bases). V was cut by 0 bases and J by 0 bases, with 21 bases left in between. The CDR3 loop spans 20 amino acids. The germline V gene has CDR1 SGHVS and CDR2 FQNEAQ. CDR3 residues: CASSLAFTGRIAGSNQPQHF. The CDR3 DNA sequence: TGTGCCAGCAGCTTAGCCTTTACAGGGAGGATTGCCGGTAGCAATCAGCCCCAGCATTTT.

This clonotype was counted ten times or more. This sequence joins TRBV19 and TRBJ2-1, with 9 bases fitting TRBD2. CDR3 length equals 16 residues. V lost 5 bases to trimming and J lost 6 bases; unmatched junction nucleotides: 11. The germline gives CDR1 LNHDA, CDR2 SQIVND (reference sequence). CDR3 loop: CASSARGTSWANEQFF. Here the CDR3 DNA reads TGTGCCAGTAGTGCCCGCGGGACTAGCTGGGCCAATGAGCAGTTCTTC.

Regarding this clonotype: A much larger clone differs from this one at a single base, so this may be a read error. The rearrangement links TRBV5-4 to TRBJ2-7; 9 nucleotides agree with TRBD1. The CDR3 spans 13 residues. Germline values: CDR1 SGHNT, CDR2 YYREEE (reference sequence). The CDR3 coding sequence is TGTGCCAACAGCAAAGGGACAGGGAACGAGCAGTACTTC. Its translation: CANSKGTGNEQYF.

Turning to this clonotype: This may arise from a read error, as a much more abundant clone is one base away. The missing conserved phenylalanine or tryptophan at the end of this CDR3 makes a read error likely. The CDR3 loop is CASSPTPGDTQYL. The CDR3 coding sequence is TGCGCCAGCAGCCCAACGCCAGGGGATACGCAGTATCTT. The rearrangement links TRBV5-1 to TRBJ2-3; weak D call: TRBD1 (5 bases). Trimming stripped 4 bases from V and 6 bases from J, with 12 bases between. CDR3 length: 13 residues. Germline CDR1 reads SGHRS; CDR2 reads YFSETQ.

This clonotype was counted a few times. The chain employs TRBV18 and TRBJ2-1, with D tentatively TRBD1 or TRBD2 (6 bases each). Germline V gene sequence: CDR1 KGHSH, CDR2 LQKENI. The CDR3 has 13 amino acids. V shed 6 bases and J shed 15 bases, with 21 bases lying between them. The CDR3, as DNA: TGTGCCAGCTCTACAGGGATCCCGGACTACCCGTTCTTC. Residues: CASSTGIPDYPFF.

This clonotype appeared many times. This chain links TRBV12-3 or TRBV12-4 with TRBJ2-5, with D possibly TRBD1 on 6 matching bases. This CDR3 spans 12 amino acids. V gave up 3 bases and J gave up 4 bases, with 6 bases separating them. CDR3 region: CASSLDRETQYF. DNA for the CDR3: TGTGCCAGCAGTTTGGACAGAGAGACCCAGTACTTC.

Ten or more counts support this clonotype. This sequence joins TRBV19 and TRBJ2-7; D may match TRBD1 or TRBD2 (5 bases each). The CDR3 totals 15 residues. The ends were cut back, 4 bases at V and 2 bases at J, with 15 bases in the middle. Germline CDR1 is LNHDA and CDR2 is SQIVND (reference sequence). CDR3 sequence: CASSKGASGPYEQYF. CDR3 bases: TGTGCCAGTAGTAAGGGAGCCTCGGGACCCTACGAGCAGTACTTC.

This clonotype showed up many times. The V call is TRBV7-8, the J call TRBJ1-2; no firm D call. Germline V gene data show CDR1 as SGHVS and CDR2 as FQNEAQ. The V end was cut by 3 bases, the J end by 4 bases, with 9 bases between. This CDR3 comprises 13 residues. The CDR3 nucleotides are TGTGCCAGCAGCTTTGCAAATTCCTATGGCTACACCTTC. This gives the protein CASSFANSYGYTF.

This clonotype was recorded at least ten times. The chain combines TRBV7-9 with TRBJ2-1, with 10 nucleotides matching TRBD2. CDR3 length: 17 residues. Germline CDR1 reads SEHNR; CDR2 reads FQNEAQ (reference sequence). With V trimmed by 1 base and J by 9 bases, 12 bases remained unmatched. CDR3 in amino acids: CASSLGGASGSLGEQFF. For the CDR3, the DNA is TGTGCCAGCAGCTTAGGGGGGGCTAGCGGGAGTTTGGGTGAGCAGTTCTTC. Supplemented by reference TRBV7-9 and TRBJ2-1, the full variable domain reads DTGVSQNPRHKITKRGQNVTFRCDPISEHNRLYWYRQTLGQGPEFLTYFQNEAQLEKSRLLSDRFSAERPKGSFSTLEIQRTEQGDSAMYLCASSLGGASGSLGEQFFGPGTRLTVL.

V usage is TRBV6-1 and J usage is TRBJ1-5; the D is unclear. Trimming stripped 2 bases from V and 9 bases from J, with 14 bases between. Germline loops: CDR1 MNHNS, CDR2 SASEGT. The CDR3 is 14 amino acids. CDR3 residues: CASSESSSMGPQHF. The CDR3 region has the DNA TGTGCCAGCAGTGAATCGTCCAGTATGGGGCCCCAGCATTTT.

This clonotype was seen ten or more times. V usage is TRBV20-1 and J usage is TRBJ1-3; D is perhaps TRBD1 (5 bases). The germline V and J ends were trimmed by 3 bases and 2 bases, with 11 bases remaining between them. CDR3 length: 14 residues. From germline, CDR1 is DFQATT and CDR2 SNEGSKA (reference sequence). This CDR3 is CSASAGTTGNTIYF. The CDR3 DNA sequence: TGCAGTGCTAGTGCCGGGACGACTGGAAACACCATATATTTT.

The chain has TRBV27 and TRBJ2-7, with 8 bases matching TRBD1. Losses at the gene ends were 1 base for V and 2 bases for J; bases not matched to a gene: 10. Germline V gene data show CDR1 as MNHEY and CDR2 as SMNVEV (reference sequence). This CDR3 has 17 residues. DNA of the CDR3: TGTGCCAGCAGTTTATGGGGCCCCGACAGGGGCACCTACGAGCAGTACTTC. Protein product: CASSLWGPDRGTYEQYF.

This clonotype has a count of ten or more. Here the CDR3 reads CSVRSGGRENEQFF. CDR3 in DNA: TGCAGCGTTCGGTCTGGCGGGAGGGAGAATGAGCAGTTCTTC. The genes are TRBV29-1 and TRBJ2-1, with 9 bases that match TRBD2. J lost 7 bases, V lost 5 bases, and 9 bases had no gene match. The CDR3 contains 14 residues. Germline V gene sequence: CDR1 SQVTM, CDR2 ANQGSEA.

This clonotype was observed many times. DNA of the CDR3: TGTGCCACTACTACCGGGAGGGCCCACACCGGGGAGCTGTTTTTT. Translated, it gives CATTTGRAHTGELFF. The V call is TRBV19, the J call TRBJ2-2, with 8 bases that match TRBD2. The CDR3 has 15 residues. V shed 10 bases and J 3 bases; nucleotides not matched to a gene: 10. Germline CDR1 LNHDA, CDR2 SQIVND (reference sequence).

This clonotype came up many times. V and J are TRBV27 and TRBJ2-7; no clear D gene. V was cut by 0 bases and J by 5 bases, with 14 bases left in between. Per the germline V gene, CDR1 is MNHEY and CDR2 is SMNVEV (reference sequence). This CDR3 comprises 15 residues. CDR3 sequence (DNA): TGTGCCAGCAGTTTATCGTCTCCCAGGTTAGACGAGCAGTACTTC. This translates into CASSLSSPRLDEQYF.

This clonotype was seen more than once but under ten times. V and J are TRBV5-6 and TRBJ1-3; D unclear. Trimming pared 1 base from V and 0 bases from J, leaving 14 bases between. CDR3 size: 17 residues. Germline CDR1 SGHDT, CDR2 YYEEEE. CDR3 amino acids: CASSLWREAFSGNTIYF. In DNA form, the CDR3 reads TGTGCCAGCAGCTTGTGGAGGGAGGCGTTCTCTGGAAACACCATATATTTT.

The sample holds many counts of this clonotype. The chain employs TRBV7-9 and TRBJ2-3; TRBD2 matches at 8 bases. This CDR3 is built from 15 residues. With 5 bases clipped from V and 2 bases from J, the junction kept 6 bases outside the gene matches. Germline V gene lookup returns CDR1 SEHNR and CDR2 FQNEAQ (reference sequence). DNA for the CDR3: TGTGCCAGCAGCCCAGGACTAGCCATCACAGATACGCAGTATTTT. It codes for CASSPGLAITDTQYF.

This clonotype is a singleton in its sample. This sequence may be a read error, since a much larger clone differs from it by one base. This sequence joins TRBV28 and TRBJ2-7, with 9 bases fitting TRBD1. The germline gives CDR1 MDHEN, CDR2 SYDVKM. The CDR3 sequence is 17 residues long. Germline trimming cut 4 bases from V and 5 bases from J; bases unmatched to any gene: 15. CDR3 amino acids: CASSSDRDREHPHEQYF. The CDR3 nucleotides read TGTGCCAGCAGTTCTGACCGGGACAGGGAACACCCCCACGAGCAGTACTTC.

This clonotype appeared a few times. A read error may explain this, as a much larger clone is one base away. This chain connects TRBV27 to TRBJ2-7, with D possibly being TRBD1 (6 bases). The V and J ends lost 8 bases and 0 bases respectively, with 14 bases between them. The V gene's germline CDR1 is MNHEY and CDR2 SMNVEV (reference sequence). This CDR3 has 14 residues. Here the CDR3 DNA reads TGTGCCAGCGGTTACCGGGACAACTCCTACGAGCAGTACTTC. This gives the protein CASGYRDNSYEQYF.

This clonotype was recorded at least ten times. In nucleotides, the CDR3 is TGTGCCAGCAGCCAGGCGGATAGCGGGAGTGGGTTCGAGCAGTACTTC. Translating gives CASSQADSGSGFEQYF. The chain uses TRBV14 and TRBJ2-7, with TRBD2 identical over 9 bases. The CDR3 loop spans 16 amino acids. The germline gives CDR1 SGHDN, CDR2 FVKESK. The junction had 12 bases not matched to a gene; V was cut back by 3 bases and J by 6 bases.

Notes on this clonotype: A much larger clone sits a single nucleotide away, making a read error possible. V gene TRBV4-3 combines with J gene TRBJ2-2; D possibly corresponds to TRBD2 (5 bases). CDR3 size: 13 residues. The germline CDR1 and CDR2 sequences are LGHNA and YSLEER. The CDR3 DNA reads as TGCGCCAGCAGCCGAGACGAAACTGGGGAGCTGGTTTTT. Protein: CASSRDETGELVF.

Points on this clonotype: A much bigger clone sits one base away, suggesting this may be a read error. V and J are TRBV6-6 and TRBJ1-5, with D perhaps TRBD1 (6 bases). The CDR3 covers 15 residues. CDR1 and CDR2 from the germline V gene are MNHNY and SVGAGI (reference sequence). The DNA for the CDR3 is TGTGCCTGCAGTTACACAGGACAGAGCAATCAGCCCCAGCATTTT. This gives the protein CACSYTGQSNQPQHF.